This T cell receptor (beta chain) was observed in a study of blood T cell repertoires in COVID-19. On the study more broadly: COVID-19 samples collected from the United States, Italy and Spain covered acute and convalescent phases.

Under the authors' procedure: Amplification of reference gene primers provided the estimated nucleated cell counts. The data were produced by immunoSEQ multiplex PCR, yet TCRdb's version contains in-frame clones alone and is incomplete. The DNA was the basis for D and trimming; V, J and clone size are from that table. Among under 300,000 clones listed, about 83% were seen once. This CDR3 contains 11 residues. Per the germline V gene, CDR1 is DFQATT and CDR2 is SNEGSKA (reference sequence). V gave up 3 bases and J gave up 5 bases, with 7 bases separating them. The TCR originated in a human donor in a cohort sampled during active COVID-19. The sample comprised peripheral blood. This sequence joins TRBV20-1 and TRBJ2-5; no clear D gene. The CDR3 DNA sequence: TGCAGTGCTAGGTTGAGGGAGACCCAGTACTTC. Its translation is CSARLRETQYF.